The 21 T cell receptor beta chains reported below all come from one sample, sequenced in a study of blood T cell repertoires in COVID-19. Sequenced by immunoSEQ multiplex PCR; TCRdb stores in-frame clones only, minus some. In the table there are 250,000 to 300,000 clones, approximately 80% of which are singletons. The specimen was PBMCs or T cells enriched from blood (not recorded which). The receptor set was obtained from a man aged 40-49 years who had been exposed to COVID-19.

The chain carries TRBV2 and TRBJ2-5; D is perhaps TRBD2 (6 bases). The germline V gene encodes CDR1 SNHLY and CDR2 FYNNEI. The CDR3 totals 15 residues. Trimming cost V 6 bases and J 0 bases, with 14 bases left between them. In DNA, the CDR3 is TGTGCCAGCAGGGAGGGATGGGGGTACCAAGAGACCCAGTACTTC. Protein: CASREGWGYQETQYF.

The chain uses TRBV2 and TRBJ1-5, with 8 nucleotides matching TRBD1. Trimming took 6 bases from V and 6 from J; bases not matched to a gene: 7. CDR3 length: 14 amino acids. Germline V CDR1 and CDR2: SNHLY, FYNNEI. The CDR3 region is CASSPDRVSQPQHF. DNA of the CDR3: TGTGCCAGCAGCCCGGACAGGGTTAGTCAGCCCCAGCATTTT. Using reference TRBV2 and TRBJ1-5 for the parts outside the CDR3, the full variable domain is EPEVTQTPSHQVTQMGQEVILRCVPISNHLYFYWYRQILGQKVEFLVSFYNNEISEKSEIFDDQFSVERPDGSNFTLKIRSTKLEDSAMYFCASSPDRVSQPQHFGDGTRLSIL.

The V call is TRBV13, the J call TRBJ2-3, with 10 positions matching TRBD2. Per germline, CDR1 PRHDT and CDR2 FYEKMQ (reference sequence). The CDR3 runs 16 residues. Trimming removed 2 bases from V and 2 bases from J; junction bases left unmatched: 4. CDR3 region: CASSLRLAGVTDTQYF. The CDR3 DNA reads TGTGCCAGCAGCTTAAGGCTAGCGGGAGTCACAGATACGCAGTATTTT.

The V gene is TRBV7-2, the J gene TRBJ2-7, with D unclear. Germline lookup yields CDR1 SGHTA and CDR2 FQGNSA. This CDR3 has 11 amino acids. V was cut by 8 bases and J by 3 bases, with 8 bases left in between. CDR3 sequence: CASGRSYEQYF. The CDR3 DNA is TGTGCCAGCGGCCGAAGCTACGAGCAGTACTTC.

The chain uses TRBV30 and TRBJ1-1; TRBD1 is a possible D gene (6 bases). V lost 4 bases, J lost 3 bases, and 12 bases lay in between. CDR3 length: 13 residues. Looked up from germline, CDR1 is GTSNPN and CDR2 is SVGIG (reference sequence). In DNA form, the CDR3 reads TGTGCCTGGAACAGGGTTAGGGACACTGAAGCTTTCTTT. This translates into CAWNRVRDTEAFF.

The V and J genes are TRBV7-9 and TRBJ1-4; D possibly corresponds to TRBD1 (6 bases). The germline gives CDR1 SEHNR, CDR2 FQNEAQ (reference sequence). V shed 5 bases and J shed 7 bases, with 17 bases lying between them. The CDR3 extends over 15 amino acids. CDR3 residues: CASSKLGGSPEKLFF. The CDR3 nucleotides read TGTGCCAGCAGCAAACTTGGGGGCAGCCCTGAAAAACTGTTTTTT.

The genes are TRBV7-3 and TRBJ1-5; a possible D gene is TRBD1 (5 bases). Trimming left V 10 bases short and J 6 bases short, with 13 bases between. This CDR3 spans 12 amino acids. Germline loops: CDR1 SGHTA, CDR2 FQGTGA. The CDR3 DNA sequence: TGTGCCAACACCCGCGGGGGTCAGCCCCAGCATTTT. Its protein is CANTRGGQPQHF.

The gene calls are TRBV14 and TRBJ1-2, with D perhaps matching TRBD1 (5 bases). V was trimmed by 0 bases and J by 9 bases, leaving 14 bases between them. The CDR3 runs 14 residues. The V gene's germline CDR1 is SGHDN and CDR2 FVKESK. The CDR3 sequence: CASSQEGQGRRYTF. The DNA for the CDR3 is TGTGCCAGCAGCCAAGAGGGTCAGGGTCGGCGCTACACCTTC.

As DNA, the CDR3 is TGCGCCAGCAGCTTGACTAGCGGGGTAGTCGGGACAGATACGCAGTATTTT. It codes for CASSLTSGVVGTDTQYF. The chain employs TRBV5-1 and TRBJ2-3; 10 bases fit TRBD2. V shed 1 base, J shed 3 bases, and the junction held 8 bases outside the gene matches. The CDR3 is 17 residues long. Germline lookup yields CDR1 SGHRS and CDR2 YFSETQ.

Note on this clone: A far more abundant clone sits one base away, making this likely a read error. The chain couples TRBV13 to TRBJ1-1, with D possibly TRBD1 on 6 matching bases. Germline V lookup: CDR1 PRHDT, CDR2 FYEKMQ (reference sequence). The V end was cut by 3 bases, the J end by 2 bases, with 7 bases between. The CDR3 sequence is 13 residues long. CDR3 sequence: CASSLDSNTEAFF. DNA for the CDR3: TGTGCCAGCAGCTTGGACAGCAACACTGAAGCTTTCTTT.

The chain links TRBV11-3 to TRBJ2-7, with a tentative D call TRBD1 (6 bases). The germline V and J ends were trimmed by 5 bases and 5 bases, with 16 bases remaining between them. In germline, CDR1 is SGHNT, CDR2 YENEEA. The CDR3 is made up of 14 amino acids. CDR3 region: CASSGRQAWDEQYF. The DNA of the CDR3 is TGTGCCAGCAGCGGCAGACAGGCTTGGGACGAGCAGTACTTC.

The V and J genes are TRBV6-4 and TRBJ1-2, with no clear D. Germline assignment: CDR1 MRHNA and CDR2 SNTAGT. Trimming cost V 5 bases and J 8 bases, with 15 bases left between them. The CDR3 sequence is 13 residues long. CDR3 amino acids: CASSIRLGLGYTF. The CDR3 nucleotides are TGTGCCAGCAGTATCAGGCTGGGCCTCGGCTACACCTTC.

The chain carries TRBV18 and TRBJ2-7; TRBD2 matches 8 bases. V was pared by 6 bases and J by 5 bases, with 9 bases of the junction left unmatched. Germline values: CDR1 KGHSH, CDR2 LQKENI. The CDR3 loop spans 14 amino acids. In DNA form, the CDR3 reads TGTGCCAGCTCCCAGACTAGCGTGAATAACGAGCAGTACTTC. Its protein product is CASSQTSVNNEQYF.

The chain uses TRBV5-4 and TRBJ2-1; a possible D gene is TRBD2 (5 bases). V gave up 2 bases and J gave up 8 bases, with 17 bases separating them. The CDR3 spans 15 residues. The germline V gene has CDR1 SGHNT and CDR2 YYREEE (reference sequence). The CDR3 loop reads CASSLRGTHGDEQFF. The CDR3 coding sequence is TGTGCCAGCAGCTTACGGGGAACCCATGGGGATGAGCAGTTCTTC.

V gene TRBV21-1 combines with J gene TRBJ2-6; the D call TRBD2 from the table was never checked on the DNA. TRBV21-1 is a listed pseudogene. The CDR3 runs 17 residues. This chain's CDR3 is CASSKGTRTPGANVLTF. The CDR3 DNA follows: TGTGCCAGCAGCAAGGGTACCAGGACTCCTGGGGCCAACGTCCTGACTTTC.

The chain joins TRBV7-6 to TRBJ2-1; the match to TRBD2 covers 9 bases. The germline gives CDR1 SGHVS, CDR2 FNYEAQ. J was trimmed by 6 bases and V by 5 bases; bases with no gene match: 5. CDR3 length: 14 amino acids. CDR3 in DNA: TGTGCCAGCAGCAGAGGGACTAGCAGCAATGAGCAGTTCTTC. Translating gives CASSRGTSSNEQFF.

The J gene is TRBJ1-4, the V gene TRBV7-9; D is uncertain. CDR3 size: 14 residues. Germline V gene sequence: CDR1 SEHNR, CDR2 FQNEAQ (reference sequence). Trimming removed 7 bases from V and 8 bases from J, with 17 bases in between. The CDR3 protein is CASTEMEVGEKLFF. Written as DNA, the CDR3 is TGTGCCAGCACCGAGATGGAGGTGGGGGAAAAACTGTTTTTT. Full variable domain (remainder filled in from reference TRBV7-9 and TRBJ1-4): DTGVSQNPRHKITKRGQNVTFRCDPISEHNRLYWYRQTLGQGPEFLTYFQNEAQLEKSRLLSDRFSAERPKGSFSTLEIQRTEQGDSAMYLCASTEMEVGEKLFFGSGTQLSVL.

The chain has TRBV7-9 and TRBJ2-1; TRBD2 aligns across 7 bases. Losses at the gene ends were 5 bases for V and 12 bases for J; bases not matched to a gene: 13. The CDR3 totals 14 residues. Per germline, CDR1 SEHNR and CDR2 FQNEAQ (reference sequence). The CDR3 nucleotides are TGTGCCAGCAGCCTCGGGGACTACCAGGGACCGCAGTTCTTC. This translates into CASSLGDYQGPQFF.

The chain couples TRBV10-3 to TRBJ2-7; D is possibly TRBD1 (5 bases). The CDR3 has 14 amino acids. From germline, CDR1 is ENHRY and CDR2 SYGVKD. V gave up 11 bases and J gave up 4 bases, with 21 bases separating them. CDR3 residues: CASLDGRAPYEQYF. As DNA, the CDR3 is TGTGCCTCATTGGACGGCAGGGCCCCTTACGAGCAGTACTTC.

V is TRBV3-1 (or the pseudogene TRBV3-2) and J is TRBJ1-4; D gene ambiguous. The CDR3 totals 12 residues. Germline CDR1 LGHDT, CDR2 YNNKEL (reference sequence). V lost 1 base and J 11 bases, leaving 8 bases between the germline ends. CDR3 protein: CASSQGLQKLFF. CDR3 coding DNA: TGTGCCAGCAGCCAAGGTTTGCAGAAACTGTTTTTT.

The rearrangement links TRBV5-6 to TRBJ1-2; 8 bases map to TRBD1. The V segment lost 5 bases and the J segment 4 bases; nucleotides outside the gene matches: 4. The CDR3 runs 13 residues. Germline V gene lookup returns CDR1 SGHDT and CDR2 YYEEEE. This CDR3 reads CASRIQGAYGYTF. DNA for the CDR3: TGTGCCAGCAGAATTCAGGGGGCCTATGGCTACACCTTC.